This record looks at one TCR beta chain sequence and its context. Its antigen is still unknown. No much larger clone exists at a distance of one base, and base qualities are not known. This sample is part of a study of cytomegalovirus exposure and HLA in healthy donors (dated 2017 in TCRdb). Turning to the overall study: An earlier analysis of several hundred of the donors reported 276 Gb of sequence data and 95 million to 130 million unique TCR beta sequences obtained from some 170 million T cells. Approximately 310 gigabases of sequencing data and around 80 million unique TCR sequences made up an early release that covered over 550 HLA-typed donors. Roughly five DR-DQ haplotypes were handled as single units for association and clustering because linkage in the cohort was strong. Every repertoire in the discovery cohort had been generated on one and the same sequencing platform. Using immunosequencing, the study profiled T cell repertoires from approximately 700 subjects and related those repertoires to cytomegalovirus serostatus. Rather than using new phenotypic data, the later analysis identified candidate immune exposures from TCR beta sequences and from how often those sequences occurred across donors. In a later analysis, previously published TCR beta repertoires from hundreds of donors were re-analyzed and high-resolution HLA genotyping was added so that TCR occurrence patterns could be studied. Donor age, sex, ethnicity and CMV serostatus were collected together with the repertoire data. A later genetic analysis used genome-wide SNP genotypes for about three fifths of the 666 donors, treating that subset as a discovery cohort. Along with the 666-subject first cohort, a separate validation cohort of approximately 110 different subjects was used. An earlier analysis of 500 to 750 of the donors applied high-throughput TCR beta sequencing to assess whether each TCR beta V gene segment acted as functional or pseudogenic. The number of donors typed differed by locus, with roughly 629-640 for A, B, C, DRB1 and DQB1, around 520 for DQA1, 606 for DPA1, and roughly 450 for DPB1. Of the roughly 400 genotyped donors, roughly 80% were placed in the genetic ancestry cluster associated with self-reported Caucasian donors. HLA typing covered class I and class II loci at four-digit resolution. Among 300 to 500 genotyped donors of the cohort, an average of around 220,000 unique TCR beta nucleotide sequences was sequenced per donor, of which 15% to 20% were non-productive. The study was designed to test whether signatures of past pathogen exposure could be identified by cataloging public T cell receptors. The study combined high-throughput TCR immunosequencing, statistical association of individual TCRs with disease status, and machine learning to predict cytomegalovirus infection status.

Receptor amplification or capture employed the immunoSEQ multiplex PCR assay. A mixture of 60 forward primers for TCR Vbeta segments and 13 reverse primers for TCR Jbeta segments was used in the multiplex PCR. The CDR3 region of rearranged TCR beta genes was amplified from genomic DNA with a multiplex PCR assay. On the Illumina HiSeq System, the amplified TCR beta libraries were sequenced as 87-base-pair reads. Regarding the original processing steps: Across the 600 to 700 repertoires, a later analysis counted roughly 84 million unique TCR beta chains, about 10 million of which were shared by at least two donors. A nearest-neighbor algorithm error-corrected the raw reads and collapsed the reads into unique sequences, merging closely related sequences to remove PCR and sequencing errors. Alignment of CDR3 sequences to IMGT reference sequences was used to assign V, D and J gene segments. For a sequence to be retained, at least a six-nucleotide match to both a V gene segment and a J gene segment was required. A rearrangement was called productive if the CDR3 had no stop codons and remained in frame with V and J, and every other rearrangement was called non-productive. Following IMGT convention, CDR3 was defined as the stretch from the second conserved V-encoded cysteine up to the conserved J-encoded phenylalanine. Sequences without an unambiguous match to a single V gene segment were excluded from the earlier analysis of approximately 600 of the donors. In an earlier analysis of some 590 of the donors, a V segment was called functional when productive rearrangements were above 56.7%, and segregating when the standard deviation between donors exceeded 5%. A statistical classification framework was developed to diagnose cytomegalovirus status using the catalog of TCR beta chain sequences. A later analysis assigned V and J genes by comparing TCR nucleotide sequences with IMGT/GENE-DB human TR gene sequences. Using the TCRdist pipeline, a later analysis assigned CDR3 sequences along with most-parsimonious VDJ recombination scenarios. In a later analysis, each TCR beta chain was defined by its CDR3 amino acid sequence together with its V-gene family, and reads lacking a unique V-gene family were excluded. A later analysis removed several hundred highly shared, low-generation-probability nucleotide sequences to deal with suspected cross-contamination and a sequencing artifact. For each public chain, a later analysis derived a clonal expansion index from normalized ranks of inferred template counts within each repertoire. A later analysis computed generation probabilities with a VDJ recombination model fitted to out-of-frame rearrangements, and checked the results against IGoR. In a later analysis, TCR-TCR, TCR-HLA and TCR-CMV co-occurrence was scored with hypergeometric tests, and a repertoire-size bias correction was applied to TCR pairs. False discovery rates were estimated in a later analysis by permuting HLA or CMV assignments 20 times. In a later analysis, co-occurring TCRs were grouped using DBSCAN, and TCRdist sequence similarity was added for clustering within HLA-allele-positive subsets. Repertoires with fewer than 30,000 or more than 120,000 public chains were left out of co-occurrence clustering, as were about 5 repertoires with anomalous nucleotide sharing. Drawn from immuneACCESS, this table holds only the in-frame rearrangements with V and J called that TCRdb kept. Clones are partly lost; checked studies trace under half to an unresolved V gene and leave the rest unexplained. Clonal size and the V and J genes are those of that table, whereas D and trimming came from the DNA. Across this sample there are 65,000 to 75,000 clones, with about 70% seen only once. Roughly 2.1% of the sample comes from the top ten.

Study-wide findings and limitations: In a later analysis, HLA-associated TCR beta chains showed more clonal expansion and lower generation probabilities than non-associated chains that were equally common. Presence/absence analyses assumed roughly uniform sequencing depth across donors, an assumption that may not hold. According to a later analysis, parvovirus B19, influenza, CMV and Epstein-Barr virus appeared linked to several top co-occurrence clusters. In this cohort, only TCR beta chains were sequenced, and detectable features were limited by the absence of alpha or paired-chain data. The study gave a list of about 170 TCR beta chains associated with cytomegalovirus. Because HLA typing was unavailable for some donors at each locus, only the typed subset was used in association tests. In a later analysis, the rate of TCR association differed among HLA loci, with DRB1 alleles having the most associated TCRs and HLA-C alleles having the fewest. Linkage disequilibrium might explain the correlated functional status among segregating V segments, but an unknown experimental factor could not be ruled out. According to the authors, the approach could potentially be generalized to other disease states and immunological phenotypes. In an earlier analysis of fewer than 700 of the donors, most TCR beta V segments appeared in productive rearrangements about 87% or about 30% of the time, broadly matching IMGT annotations. The classifier was reported to diagnose cytomegalovirus status with high specificity and sensitivity in both the original cohort and the validation cohort. A further reported finding was that TCR beta sequences accurately predicted the HLA-A and HLA-B alleles for most subjects in the first cohort. Compared with the approximately 700-donor mean, donors in an Asian-associated ancestry cluster had fewer N-insertions in productive TCRs, according to a later genetic analysis. The earlier analysis of approximately 560 of the donors excluded approximately 15 rarely observed V segments, including chromosome 9 orphons, because counts were too low. A cluster of highly shared sequence variants was judged likely to be a technical artifact of the sequencing pipeline. Assigning TCR associations to individual alleles was difficult when HLA alleles, especially DR and DQ, strongly co-occurred. In a later analysis, most CMV-associated TCR beta chains were found to appear HLA-restricted, with HLA associations seemingly driven largely by CMV exposure. Three of the identified cytomegalovirus-associated TCR beta chains were confirmed in vitro to be specific for cytomegalovirus antigens. The 87-base-pair reads could not distinguish some IMGT-functional V segments, including TRBV6-2 and TRBV6-3, so those segments were excluded. At a false discovery rate of 0.05, a later analysis linked fewer than 20,000 TCR beta sequences to specific HLA alleles. Immune exposure information for the cohort was limited to CMV serostatus. Most TCR sequences were observed very rarely across donors, whereas some public TCRs were present in many individuals. In a later genetic analysis, a missense DCLRE1C variant was associated with V-gene and J-gene trimming of TCR beta chains, and the association was replicated in an independent cohort.

In total, approximately 690 healthy bone marrow donors made up the cohort. At the time of sampling, all cohort members were nominally healthy, though unrecorded immune exposures were likely present. The donor was CMV seronegative and was included in the group of approximately 350 seronegative cohort members. A peripheral blood sample was provided by each donor, and peripheral blood mononuclear cells were used for TCR beta sequencing. The Qiagen DNeasy Blood Extraction Kit was used to extract genomic DNA from the blood cell samples. The germline V gene sets CDR1 to SGHVS and CDR2 to FQNEAQ. Between the V and J ends, shortened by 5 bases and 2 bases respectively, the junction contains 7 bases. The CDR3 runs 13 residues from the cysteine to the phenylalanine. Of all the DNA, just the CDR3 is kept, 39 bases in frame from base 1.

The material sequenced was PBMCs. The receptor's source is a woman aged 30 to 39 in good health and CMV-seronegative. The chain is encoded by TRBV7-8 joined to TRBJ1-5; the D gene cannot be resolved reliably. The nucleotide sequence is given as TGTGCCAGCAGCCCGGTCGGCAATCAGCCCCAGCATTTT. The resulting protein is CASSPVGNQPQHF.